These 7 T cell receptor beta chains were all obtained from the same sample, sequenced in a study of patients and donors after allogeneic stem cell transplantation. Each CDR3 protein gets one entry after TCRdb re-called the RT-PCR reads with MiXCR. The sample carries about a million distinct CDR3 sequences, roughly 18% recorded once. The sequencing sample was made of blood, either unsorted or a sorted T cell fraction (not recorded which). The source is a human donor who was either an allogeneic HSCT recipient or a stem cell or donor lymphocyte infusion donor (not recorded which). It is not recorded whose cells these are; they may come from a transplant donor.

The rearrangement links TRBV6-9 to TRBJ1-1, with 7 bases aligning to TRBD1. The CDR3 is 17 residues long. V shed 5 bases and J 2 bases; nucleotides not matched to a gene: 14. Germline V gene lookup returns CDR1 MNHGY and CDR2 SVAAGI. The CDR3 coding sequence is TGTGCCAGCAGTAAGGGCCGTCCGGGACAGAAAAACACTGAAGCTTTCTTT. Translating it yields CASSKGRPGQKNTEAFF.

This clonotype was seen a few times. This rearrangement joins TRBV12-3 or TRBV12-4 to TRBJ2-5; 9 bases are shared with TRBD2. The CDR3 spans 16 residues. Unmatched junction bases numbered 9, after V lost 6 bases and J lost 1 base. In nucleotides, the CDR3 is TGTGCCAGCAGACTCGGGACTAGCAGACTCCAAGAGACCCAGTACTTC. It encodes CASRLGTSRLQETQYF.

The table lists this clonotype with many counts. The V call is TRBV27, the J call TRBJ2-1; D remains unclear. Germline values: CDR1 MNHEY, CDR2 SMNVEV (reference sequence). CDR3 size: 14 residues. V dropped 4 bases and J dropped 3 bases, with 10 bases sitting between them. This chain's CDR3 is CASSYRTNYNEQFF. The CDR3 DNA reads as TGTGCCAGCAGTTACCGGACCAACTACAATGAGCAGTTCTTC.

The chain is built from TRBV20-1 and TRBJ1-2; maybe TRBD1 (5 bases). Germline assignment: CDR1 DFQATT and CDR2 SNEGSKA (reference sequence). CDR3 length: 13 residues. Trimming shortened V by 1 base and J by 3 bases, and 9 bases separated the two germline ends. The CDR3 sequence is CSARGEQDYGYTF. CDR3 sequence (DNA): TGCAGTGCTAGAGGGGAACAGGACTATGGCTACACCTTC.

The chain uses TRBV30 and TRBJ1-5, with D possibly TRBD1 on 5 matching bases. Germline-derived CDR1 and CDR2 are GTSNPN and SVGIG (reference sequence). The length of the CDR3 is 13 residues. Trimming took 2 bases from V and 5 from J, leaving 10 bases between them. The CDR3 loop is CAWSLGDHQPQHF. CDR3 in DNA: TGTGCCTGGAGTTTAGGGGACCATCAGCCCCAGCATTTT.

This sequence joins TRBV12-3 or TRBV12-4 and TRBJ1-3, with D unclear. The germline V and J ends were trimmed by 7 bases and 6 bases, with 16 bases remaining between them. The CDR3 runs 14 residues. DNA for the CDR3: TGTGCCAGCACCTTAAGGGCAGCAACAAACACCATATATTTT. Translating it yields CASTLRAATNTIYF.

The sample holds a few counts of this clonotype. V is TRBV7-2 and J is TRBJ1-5; no definite D call. The CDR3 totals 13 residues. Germline V gene sequence: CDR1 SGHTA, CDR2 FQGNSA. V was clipped by 2 bases and J by 6 bases, with 8 bases between them. The CDR3 region has the DNA TGTGCCAGCAGCTTATCTTCAGGTCAGCCCCAGCATTTT. Translated: CASSLSSGQPQHF.